The 23 T cell receptor beta chains below come from one sample, sequenced in a study of brain metastases from non-small cell lung cancer. Method: immunoSEQ multiplex PCR; TCRdb's copy keeps in-frame clones and lacks some. The sample has under 2,500 clones; approximately 83% are singletons. The specimen was primary lung tumor tissue. Receptors were obtained from a donor older than 35 with non-small cell lung cancer.

The rearrangement joins TRBV7-3 to TRBJ1-2, with D perhaps matching TRBD1 (6 bases). The CDR3 covers 13 residues. Germline V gene data show CDR1 as SGHTA and CDR2 as FQGTGA. Trimming took 1 base from V and 4 from J, leaving 7 bases between them. In DNA, the CDR3 is TGTGCCAGCAGCTTAAAGGGGGGCTATGGCTACACCTTC. Its protein is CASSLKGGYGYTF. Drawing the rest from reference TRBV7-3 and TRBJ1-2, the complete variable domain is GAGVSQTPSNKVTEKGKYVELRCDPISGHTALYWYRQSLGQGPEFLIYFQGTGAADDSGLPNDRFFAVRPEGSVSTLKIQRTERGDSAVYLCASSLKGGYGYTFGSGTRLTVV.

This chain uses TRBV29-1 with TRBJ2-3; maybe TRBD2 (5 bases). The CDR3 runs to 14 residues. Trimming took 7 bases from V and 5 from J, leaving 19 bases between them. Germline V CDR1 and CDR2: SQVTM, ANQGSEA. The CDR3 region has the DNA TGCAGCGCTTTGGACCACGACCGGGGAGATACGCAGTATTTT. This encodes CSALDHDRGDTQYF.

For the CDR3, the DNA is TGTGCCAGCAGCGCGGGACTAGCGGAAAACAATGAGCAGTTCTTC. This sequence encodes CASSAGLAENNEQFF. The chain couples TRBV11-3 to TRBJ2-1; TRBD2 matches at 11 bases. This CDR3 is built from 15 residues. Germline V gene data show CDR1 as SGHNT and CDR2 as YENEEA. Trimming at V came to 5 bases and at J to 5 bases, leaving 5 bases not matched to a gene. Looking up the rest from reference TRBV11-3 and TRBJ2-1 gives the full variable domain: EAGVVQSPRYKIIEKKQPVAFWCNPISGHNTLYWYLQNLGQGPELLIRYENEEAVDDSQLPKDRFSAERLKGVDSTLKIQPAELGDSAVYLCASSAGLAENNEQFFGPGTRLTVL.

This chain connects TRBV7-2 to TRBJ1-4, with D perhaps TRBD1 (6 bases). The V end lost 0 bases, the J end lost 5 bases, and 10 bases lay between the germline ends. Germline CDR1 and CDR2: SGHTA and FQGNSA. This CDR3 is built from 15 residues. This CDR3 is CASSLAYGQNEKLFF. The CDR3 DNA is TGTGCCAGCAGCTTAGCGTATGGACAGAATGAAAAACTGTTTTTT.

In the case of this clone: A much bigger clone sits one base away, suggesting this may be a read error. The sample holds other DNA sequences that translate to the same CDR3. The chain couples TRBV7-2 to TRBJ1-1, with no clear D. Looked up from germline, CDR1 is SGHTA and CDR2 is FQGNSA. There are 15 residues in the CDR3. With 9 bases removed from V and 0 bases from J, the gap between germline ends came to 17 bases. The chain's CDR3 is CASSTHIQLNTEAFF. The DNA of the CDR3 is TGTGCCAGTAGTACTCACATTCAGCTGAACACTGAAGCTTTCTTT. The entire variable domain, with the rest obtained from reference TRBV7-2 and TRBJ1-1, is as follows: GAGVSQSPSNKVTEKGKDVELRCDPISGHTALYWYRQSLGQGLEFLIYFQGNSAPDKSGLPSDRFSAERTGGSVSTLTIQRTQQEDSAVYLCASSTHIQLNTEAFFGQGTRLTVV.

The table lists this clone with a few counts. The CDR3 nucleotides are TGCAGCGTTGGACAGGCCTTCTACGAGCAGTACTTC. Translated: CSVGQAFYEQYF. The V call is TRBV29-1, the J call TRBJ2-7; a weak D match, TRBD1 (6 bases). Germline V gene data show CDR1 as SQVTM and CDR2 as ANQGSEA. The CDR3 totals 12 residues. Trimming left V 4 bases short and J 3 bases short, with 10 bases between.

This clone showed up just a few times. The chain employs TRBV6-5 and TRBJ1-6; D gene unclear. The CDR3 has 13 amino acids. The germline CDR1 and CDR2 sequences are MNHEY and SVGAGI. With 4 bases removed from V and 9 bases from J, the gap between germline ends came to 10 bases. The CDR3 is CASSSRGSSPLHF. DNA for the CDR3: TGTGCCAGCAGTTCCCGAGGCAGTTCACCCCTCCACTTT.

The chain carries TRBV11-3 and TRBJ2-3; possibly TRBD2 for D (6 bases). Germline assignment: CDR1 SGHNT and CDR2 YENEEA. The CDR3 has 14 residues. Trimming removed 1 base from V and 4 bases from J, with 9 bases in between. CDR3 residues: CASSLAGAADTQYF. CDR3 sequence (DNA): TGTGCCAGCAGCTTAGCGGGAGCGGCAGATACGCAGTATTTT. The variable domain in full, with the rest retrieved from reference TRBV11-3 and TRBJ2-3, is EAGVVQSPRYKIIEKKQPVAFWCNPISGHNTLYWYLQNLGQGPELLIRYENEEAVDDSQLPKDRFSAERLKGVDSTLKIQPAELGDSAVYLCASSLAGAADTQYFGPGTRLTVL.

The chain combines TRBV4-2 with TRBJ1-1; D might be TRBD1 (6 bases). There are 17 residues in the CDR3. Germline V CDR1 and CDR2: LGHNA, YNFKEQ. The V gene lost 1 base and the J gene lost 0 bases, with 15 bases spanning the gap. The CDR3 DNA is TGTGCCAGCAGCCAAGGAGGGGGGAGAAGCATGAACACTGAAGCTTTCTTT. Its translation: CASSQGGGRSMNTEAFF.

V is TRBV18 and J is TRBJ2-2, with D perhaps TRBD1 or TRBD2 (6 bases each). This CDR3 spans 15 amino acids. The germline V gene encodes CDR1 KGHSH and CDR2 LQKENI. Deletions cut 2 bases from V and 4 bases from J, with 11 bases between. CDR3 protein: CASSPGGTLTGELFF. CDR3 coding DNA: TGTGCCAGCTCACCAGGGGGGACACTCACCGGGGAGCTGTTTTTT.

V is TRBV6-5 and J is TRBJ1-4; unclear D gene. Looked up from germline, CDR1 is MNHEY and CDR2 is SVGAGI. V was clipped by 8 bases and J by 8 bases, with 6 bases between them. This CDR3 is 10 amino acids long. This CDR3 reads CASAGEKLFF. The CDR3 nucleotides are TGTGCCAGCGCCGGAGAAAAACTGTTTTTT.

This chain joins TRBV5-1 and TRBJ1-2; 8 bases agree with TRBD1. Per the germline V gene, CDR1 is SGHRS and CDR2 is YFSETQ. The CDR3 spans 15 residues. Germline trimming cut 4 bases from V and 3 bases from J; bases unmatched to any gene: 8. CDR3 protein: CASSRQGAEHYGYTF. The CDR3, as DNA: TGCGCCAGCAGCAGGCAGGGGGCGGAACACTATGGCTACACCTTC.

The chain employs TRBV30 and TRBJ1-2; D perhaps matches TRBD1 (5 bases). Germline V gene data show CDR1 as GTSNPN and CDR2 as SVGIG (reference sequence). V was cut by 2 bases and J by 5 bases, with 15 bases left in between. The CDR3 extends over 14 amino acids. The DNA for the CDR3 is TGTGCCTGGAGTCCCCCGGGGAGGGGATATGGCTACACCTTC. Amino acid sequence: CAWSPPGRGYGYTF. Based on the CDR3 plus reference TRBV30 and TRBJ1-2, the full variable domain is SQTIHQWPATLVQPVGSPLSLECTVEGTSNPNLYWYRQAAGRGLQLLFYSVGIGQISSEVPQNLSASRPQDRQFILSSKKLLLSDSGFYLCAWSPPGRGYGYTFGSGTRLTVV.

This clone turned up a few times. The chain links TRBV6-5 to TRBJ2-5, with a possible D match to TRBD1 (5 bases). Germline values: CDR1 MNHEY, CDR2 SVGAGI. Trimming pared 4 bases from V and 4 bases from J, leaving 10 bases between. CDR3 length: 13 amino acids. This chain's CDR3 is CASSLPGLETQYF. CDR3 DNA: TGTGCCAGCAGTTTACCAGGGTTAGAGACCCAGTACTTC.

This clone was picked up one time. This chain links TRBV6-5 with TRBJ2-3; D is perhaps TRBD2 (6 bases). V gave up 2 bases and J gave up 4 bases, with 10 bases separating them. The V gene's germline CDR1 is MNHEY and CDR2 SVGAGI. The CDR3 runs 14 residues. DNA for the CDR3: TGTGCCAGCAGTTACCGGGGGTTCGCAGATACGCAGTATTTT. Translated: CASSYRGFADTQYF.

This chain's CDR3 is CASSQEPGPRYGNTIYF. The CDR3 DNA reads as TGTGCCAGCAGCCAAGAGCCAGGGCCGAGGTATGGAAACACCATATATTTT. The V and J genes are TRBV4-2 and TRBJ1-3; TRBD1 might be the D (5 bases). The V end was cut by 0 bases, the J end by 3 bases, with 15 bases between. The CDR3 length is 17 residues. Germline CDR1 reads LGHNA; CDR2 reads YNFKEQ.

A single count supports this clone. This rearrangement joins TRBV5-6 to TRBJ2-7; possibly TRBD2 for D (6 bases). Germline V CDR1 and CDR2: SGHDT, YYEEEE. This CDR3 spans 17 amino acids. Deletions cut 4 bases from V and 3 bases from J, with 23 bases between. DNA of the CDR3: TGTGCCAGCAGCCCAACGGACACGCGGGGTTCGGGCTACGAGCAGTACTTC. The encoded protein is CASSPTDTRGSGYEQYF.

This rearrangement joins TRBV7-8 to TRBJ2-1, with 11 bases identical to TRBD2. The V segment lost 2 bases and the J segment 7 bases; nucleotides outside the gene matches: 10. Germline V CDR1 and CDR2: SGHVS, FQNEAQ. The CDR3 loop spans 17 amino acids. CDR3 nucleotides: TGTGCCAGCAGCTTAACGGCTAGCGGGGGGTCAGGGAATGAGCAGTTCTTC. Translated, it gives CASSLTASGGSGNEQFF.

V usage is TRBV6-5 and J usage is TRBJ2-7; D tentatively reads TRBD1 or TRBD2 (5 bases each). The CDR3 contains 14 residues. Trimming took 8 bases from V and 4 from J, leaving 18 bases between them. Germline V lookup: CDR1 MNHEY, CDR2 SVGAGI. Here the CDR3 DNA reads TGTGCCAGCCGGACAATGATAGCGAATTACGAGCAGTACTTC. It codes for CASRTMIANYEQYF.

This chain joins TRBV6-5 and TRBJ2-1, with 8 bases identical to TRBD2. CDR1 MNHEY and CDR2 SVGAGI come from the germline V gene. The CDR3 spans 16 residues. Losses at the gene ends were 0 bases for V and 10 bases for J; bases not matched to a gene: 11. CDR3 sequence: CASSYSSSGFKTEQFF. The CDR3 DNA sequence: TGTGCCAGCAGTTACTCTTCTAGCGGGTTCAAAACGGAGCAGTTCTTC.

J is TRBJ2-3 and V is TRBV10-3; D uncertain. Trimming pared 4 bases from V and 2 bases from J, leaving 13 bases between. Per the germline V gene, CDR1 is ENHRY and CDR2 is SYGVKD. This CDR3 has 15 residues. The CDR3 region is CAISAGYTNTDTQYF. The CDR3 nucleotides read TGTGCCATCAGTGCGGGTTACACCAACACAGATACGCAGTATTTT.

V usage is TRBV30 and J usage is TRBJ2-1; D remains ambiguous. Germline CDR1 GTSNPN, CDR2 SVGIG (reference sequence). This CDR3 is 11 amino acids long. V was pared by 4 bases and J by 8 bases, with 9 bases between. CDR3 DNA: TGTGCCTGGAATAAAGACTATGAGCAGTTCTTC. Residues: CAWNKDYEQFF.

The chain couples TRBV28 to TRBJ1-1; D call uncertain. Germline V CDR1 and CDR2: MDHEN, SYDVKM. The germline V and J ends were trimmed by 6 bases and 5 bases, with 7 bases remaining between them. The CDR3 is 11 residues long. The CDR3 reads CASSRSTEAFF. CDR3 coding DNA: TGTGCCAGCAGCAGGAGTACTGAAGCTTTCTTT.